This is a list of T cell receptor beta chains from one sample in a study of blood T cell repertoires in COVID-19. Using immunoSEQ multiplex PCR, the repertoire was profiled, and TCRdb retains in-frame clones only, with some absent. This repertoire shows 330,000 or so clones, about nine tenths found once; its top ten account for over 0.9%. Material: PBMCs or T cells enriched from blood (not recorded which). The source is a woman under 40 who had been exposed to COVID-19. The CDR3 runs from the conserved cysteine through the conserved F or W. A D gene is named only where the DNA matches it firmly. Some rows mark clone size as missing; the rest say once, few, many or name a class of expanded clone.

DNA: TGCGCCAGCAGCTTGGTACAGGGGATCGAGCAGTACTTC
CDR3: CASSLVQGIEQYF
V: TRBV5-1
J: TRBJ2-7
D: TRBD1
size: -

DNA: TGTGCCAGCAGCCAAGGAGCGGGGGGCTATGGCTACACCTTC
CDR3: CASSQGAGGYGYTF
V: TRBV14
J: TRBJ1-2
D: -
size: few

DNA: TGTGCCAGCAGCTTAGATGGACAGGGAGGTGGCTACACCTTC
CDR3: CASSLDGQGGGYTF
V: TRBV11-2
J: TRBJ1-2
D: TRBD1
size: -

DNA: TGTGCCAGCAGCTTTGGGGGGGTGACTGAAGCTTTCTTT
CDR3: CASSFGGVTEAFF
V: TRBV7-6
J: TRBJ1-1
D: -
size: -

DNA: TGTGCCAGCAGCCAAGTGACAGGGGGCTACGAGCAGTACTTC
CDR3: CASSQVTGGYEQYF
V: TRBV3-1/TRBV3-2
J: TRBJ2-7
D: TRBD1
size: -

DNA: TGTGCCAGCAGGGAACCAGGGGGTCACACCATATATTTT
CDR3: CASREPGGHTIYF
V: TRBV12-3/TRBV12-4
J: TRBJ1-3
D: TRBD1
size: once

DNA: TGTGCCAGCAGTCTACTGGGGGACAGGGATCAGCCCCAGCATTTT
CDR3: CASSLLGDRDQPQHF
V: TRBV27
J: TRBJ1-5
D: TRBD1
size: few

DNA: TGTGCCAGCAGTTTATCGGTCGGTAGTAATGAGCAGTTCTTC
CDR3: CASSLSVGSNEQFF
V: TRBV27
J: TRBJ2-1
D: -
size: -

DNA: TGTGCCAGCAGCTCAAATAAACAGGGGGCTATGACTGAAGCTTTCTTT
CDR3: CASSSNKQGAMTEAFF
V: TRBV7-9
J: TRBJ1-1
D: TRBD1
size: -

DNA: TGTGCCAGCAGCTCCGGGGGAGGTAGGGACGGTGAGCAGTTCTTC
CDR3: CASSSGGGRDGEQFF
V: TRBV7-3
J: TRBJ2-1
D: -
size: once

DNA: TGTGCCAGCTCACGCGAGCGGGGAGTTTACGAGCAGTACTTC
CDR3: CASSRERGVYEQYF
V: TRBV18
J: TRBJ2-7
D: TRBD2
size: -

DNA: TGTGCCAGTAGTATAGGGACAAACTATGGCTACACCTTC
CDR3: CASSIGTNYGYTF
V: TRBV19
J: TRBJ1-2
D: -
size: few

DNA: TGTGCCAGTAGTATAGTCGGGACAGGATATGGCTACACCTTC
CDR3: CASSIVGTGYGYTF
V: TRBV19
J: TRBJ1-2
D: TRBD1
size: -

DNA: TGTGCCAGCAGCGAGGGTGACGGGGGACGCGAGCAGTTCTTC
CDR3: CASSEGDGGREQFF
V: TRBV9
J: TRBJ2-1
D: -
size: -